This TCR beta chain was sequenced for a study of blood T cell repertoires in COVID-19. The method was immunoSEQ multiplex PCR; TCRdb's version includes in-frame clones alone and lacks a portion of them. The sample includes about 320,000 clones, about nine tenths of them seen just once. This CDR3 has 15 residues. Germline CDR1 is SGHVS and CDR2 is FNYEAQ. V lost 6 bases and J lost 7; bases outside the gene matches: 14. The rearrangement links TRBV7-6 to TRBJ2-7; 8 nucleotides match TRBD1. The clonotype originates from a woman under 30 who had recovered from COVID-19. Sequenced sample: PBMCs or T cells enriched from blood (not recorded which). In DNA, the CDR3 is TGTGCCAGCAGTCAAGGGGGGCAGGGGGCGAGAGAGCAGTACTTC. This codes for CASSQGGQGAREQYF.